Each of the 21 T cell receptor beta chains below was sequenced from the same sample in a study of blood T cell repertoires in COVID-19. Sequenced by immunoSEQ multiplex PCR; TCRdb stores in-frame clones only, minus some. The sample includes a few hundred thousand clones, approximately 90% of them seen just once. Sequencing input: peripheral blood. These TCRs come from a man in his sixties who had recovered from COVID-19.

The V call is TRBV11-2, the J call TRBJ2-5, with a weak D call TRBD2 (6 bases). Per the germline V gene, CDR1 is SGHAT and CDR2 is FQNNGV. V was shortened by 5 bases and J by 1 base, with 11 bases between the two germline ends. This CDR3 is built from 14 residues. This CDR3 is CASSRSSGQETQYF. In nucleotides, the CDR3 is TGTGCCAGCAGCCGAAGTAGCGGCCAAGAGACCCAGTACTTC.

This rearrangement joins TRBV27 to TRBJ2-3; 15 bases align to TRBD2. The V and J ends lost 2 bases and 6 bases, in that order; junction bases with no gene match: 9. The V gene's germline CDR1 is MNHEY and CDR2 SMNVEV (reference sequence). This CDR3 has 18 amino acids. The CDR3: CASSLPGLAGGRTDTQYF. CDR3 DNA: TGTGCCAGCAGTTTACCGGGACTAGCGGGGGGCCGGACCGATACGCAGTATTTT.

The chain uses TRBV5-4 and TRBJ1-3; D is unclear. Trimming removed 0 bases at V and 0 bases at J, with 10 bases between. CDR1 is SGHNT and CDR2 is YYREEE in the germline V gene (reference sequence). The CDR3 has 16 residues. CDR3 residues: CASSLGLSFSGNTIYF. The DNA for the CDR3 is TGTGCCAGCAGCTTGGGGTTGAGTTTCTCTGGAAACACCATATATTTT.

This rearrangement joins TRBV7-3 to TRBJ2-5; D is perhaps TRBD1 (6 bases). Trimming took off 4 bases at V and 4 bases at J, with 10 bases between the two ends. This CDR3 contains 13 residues. Germline values: CDR1 SGHTA, CDR2 FQGTGA. Here the CDR3 reads CASSSPQGETQYF. The CDR3, as DNA: TGTGCCAGCAGCTCGCCACAGGGAGAGACCCAGTACTTC. Full variable domain (missing parts from reference TRBV7-3 and TRBJ2-5): GAGVSQTPSNKVTEKGKYVELRCDPISGHTALYWYRQSLGQGPEFLIYFQGTGAADDSGLPNDRFFAVRPEGSVSTLKIQRTERGDSAVYLCASSSPQGETQYFGPGTRLLVL.

Written as DNA, the CDR3 is TGTGCCGGACAGGGTAATAATTCACCCCTCCACTTT. Its protein is CAGQGNNSPLHF. The chain joins TRBV2 to TRBJ1-6, with TRBD1 matching 8 bases. The germline gives CDR1 SNHLY, CDR2 FYNNEI. CDR3 length: 12 amino acids. V gave up 11 bases and J gave up 5 bases; unmatched junction bases: 2.

The V call is TRBV19, the J call TRBJ1-5, with D possibly being TRBD1 (6 bases). There are 15 residues in the CDR3. Deletions cut 5 bases from V and 0 bases from J, with 11 bases between. Germline V gene sequence: CDR1 LNHDA, CDR2 SQIVND (reference sequence). Here the CDR3 DNA reads TGTGCCAGTAGTGGAGACAGGACTAGCAATCAGCCCCAGCATTTT. It specifies CASSGDRTSNQPQHF.

The chain carries TRBV6-1 and TRBJ1-2, with 8 bases matching TRBD1. Per germline, CDR1 MNHNS and CDR2 SASEGT. V lost 0 bases to trimming and J lost 8 bases; unmatched junction nucleotides: 5. The CDR3 totals 14 residues. In DNA, the CDR3 is TGTGCCAGCAGTGAAGCAACAGGGGGTCGGGGCTACACCTTC. Translated: CASSEATGGRGYTF.

V gene TRBV19 combines with J gene TRBJ1-2; D perhaps matches TRBD1 (6 bases). The germline CDR1 and CDR2 sequences are LNHDA and SQIVND (reference sequence). Trimming took off 4 bases at V and 7 bases at J, with 22 bases between the two ends. CDR3 size: 16 residues. DNA of the CDR3: TGTGCCAGTAGTAACCCACAGGGTGAACTCTTCCGTGGCTACACCTTC. Amino acids: CASSNPQGELFRGYTF.

In its sample, this clone was seen a few times. The chain carries TRBV19 and TRBJ1-5; 9 positions agree with TRBD1. Trimming at V came to 5 bases and at J to 3 bases, leaving 8 bases not matched to a gene. There are 16 residues in the CDR3. Germline V gene data show CDR1 as LNHDA and CDR2 as SQIVND (reference sequence). CDR3 nucleotide sequence: TGTGCCAGTAGTGCCCAGGGACAGGGTTACAATCAGCCCCAGCATTTT. This encodes CASSAQGQGYNQPQHF.

CDR3: CASSPTGVPYEQYF. CDR3 nucleotide sequence: TGTGCCAGCAGCCCTACAGGGGTACCCTACGAGCAGTACTTC. The gene calls are TRBV7-9 and TRBJ2-7; 7 bases are shared with TRBD1. V shed 5 bases and J 2 bases; nucleotides not matched to a gene: 6. This CDR3 comprises 14 residues. Germline CDR1 SEHNR, CDR2 FQNEAQ (reference sequence).

The chain joins TRBV6-6 to TRBJ2-5; possibly TRBD2 for D (6 bases). CDR3 length: 15 amino acids. With 2 bases removed from V and 5 bases from J, the gap between germline ends came to 15 bases. Germline lookup yields CDR1 MNHNY and CDR2 SVGAGI (reference sequence). The CDR3 nucleotides are TGTGCCAGCAGTTACGAGCCGGGAGTGGCGGAGACCCAGTACTTC. Its protein product is CASSYEPGVAETQYF.

The J gene is TRBJ2-7, the V gene TRBV13; TRBD2 matches at 13 bases. V shed 4 bases, J shed 5 bases, and the junction held 11 bases outside the gene matches. Germline V gene sequence: CDR1 PRHDT, CDR2 FYEKMQ (reference sequence). The CDR3 spans 17 residues. DNA of the CDR3: TGTGCCAGCAGCTCCAGACTAGCGGGGGGCCGTGTGGACGAGCAGTACTTC. Amino acid sequence: CASSSRLAGGRVDEQYF.

The gene calls are TRBV5-1 and TRBJ2-7, with 11 bases matching TRBD1. This CDR3 region has 13 residues. CDR1 is SGHRS, CDR2 YFSETQ, per germline. Trimming at V came to 4 bases and at J to 7 bases, leaving 4 bases not matched to a gene. CDR3 nucleotide sequence: TGCGCCAGCAGCGGGACAGGGGGTTGGGAGCAGTACTTC. Amino acids: CASSGTGGWEQYF.

Details on this clone: This same CDR3 is encoded by further DNA sequences in the sample. The rearrangement joins TRBV5-6 to TRBJ2-7, with D possibly TRBD1 on 5 matching bases. Germline CDR1 SGHDT, CDR2 YYEEEE. V dropped 2 bases and J dropped 4 bases, with 7 bases sitting between them. This CDR3 is built from 12 residues. DNA for the CDR3: TGTGCCAGCAGCTTCCAGGGATACGAGCAGTACTTC. Translated, it gives CASSFQGYEQYF. Drawing the rest from reference TRBV5-6 and TRBJ2-7, the complete variable domain is DAGVTQSPTHLIKTRGQQVTLRCSPKSGHDTVSWYQQALGQGPQFIFQYYEEEERQRGNFPDRFSGHQFPNYSSELNVNALLLGDSALYLCASSFQGYEQYFGPGTRLTVT.

The CDR3 DNA reads TGCGCCAGCAGTCAATACCATGGGCAGAACTACGAGCAGTACTTC. It yields the protein CASSQYHGQNYEQYF. This sequence joins TRBV10-2 and TRBJ2-7, with D unclear. The CDR3 contains 15 residues. V lost 5 bases, J lost 3 bases, and 17 bases lay in between. CDR1 WSHSY and CDR2 SAAADI come from the germline V gene.

V gene TRBV19 combines with J gene TRBJ1-5, with TRBD1 as a possible D gene (6 bases). V was shortened by 0 bases and J by 3 bases, with 9 bases between the two germline ends. This CDR3 is built from 15 residues. Germline assignment: CDR1 LNHDA and CDR2 SQIVND (reference sequence). The CDR3 here is CASSIDRDNNQPQHF. Written as DNA, the CDR3 is TGTGCCAGTAGTATAGATAGGGACAACAATCAGCCCCAGCATTTT.

The rearrangement joins TRBV6-1 to TRBJ2-1; 10 bases map to TRBD2. The CDR3 runs to 15 residues. Germline lookup yields CDR1 MNHNS and CDR2 SASEGT. J was trimmed by 9 bases and V by 4 bases; bases with no gene match: 9. CDR3: CASSAAGGPFVEQFF. As DNA, the CDR3 is TGTGCCAGCAGTGCAGCGGGGGGGCCTTTTGTTGAGCAGTTCTTC.

This sequence joins TRBV18 and TRBJ1-5; 8 nucleotides match TRBD1. The CDR3 sequence is 16 residues long. With V trimmed by 5 bases and J by 0 bases, 6 bases remained unmatched. Per the germline V gene, CDR1 is KGHSH and CDR2 is LQKENI. Here the CDR3 reads CASSGGTGYSNQPQHF. CDR3 coding DNA: TGTGCCAGCTCAGGAGGGACAGGTTATAGCAATCAGCCCCAGCATTTT.

This chain uses TRBV27 with TRBJ1-1; a possible D gene is TRBD1 (6 bases). V was trimmed by 5 bases and J by 3 bases, leaving 13 bases between them. The germline V gene has CDR1 MNHEY and CDR2 SMNVEV (reference sequence). The CDR3 is 14 amino acids. CDR3 DNA: TGTGCCAGCAGTCCTGGACAGCTCCACACTGAAGCTTTCTTT. Protein sequence: CASSPGQLHTEAFF.

The chain links TRBV5-1 to TRBJ2-5, with 12 bases matching TRBD2. Losses at the gene ends were 0 bases for V and 2 bases for J; bases not matched to a gene: 2. Germline CDR1 reads SGHRS; CDR2 reads YFSETQ. The CDR3 consists of 16 residues. In nucleotides, the CDR3 is TGCGCCAGCAGCTTGGCTAGCGGGGGGGGTCAAGAGACCCAGTACTTC. It translates to CASSLASGGGQETQYF.

This clone occurred once. This chain links TRBV5-1 with TRBJ1-4, with D perhaps matching TRBD1 (6 bases). The CDR3 has 16 residues. Trimming removed 0 bases from V and 6 bases from J, with 15 bases in between. CDR1 is SGHRS and CDR2 is YFSETQ in the germline V gene. The CDR3 reads CASSLGLQGGDEKLFF. The CDR3 nucleotides read TGCGCCAGCAGCTTGGGGTTACAGGGTGGTGATGAAAAACTGTTTTTT.